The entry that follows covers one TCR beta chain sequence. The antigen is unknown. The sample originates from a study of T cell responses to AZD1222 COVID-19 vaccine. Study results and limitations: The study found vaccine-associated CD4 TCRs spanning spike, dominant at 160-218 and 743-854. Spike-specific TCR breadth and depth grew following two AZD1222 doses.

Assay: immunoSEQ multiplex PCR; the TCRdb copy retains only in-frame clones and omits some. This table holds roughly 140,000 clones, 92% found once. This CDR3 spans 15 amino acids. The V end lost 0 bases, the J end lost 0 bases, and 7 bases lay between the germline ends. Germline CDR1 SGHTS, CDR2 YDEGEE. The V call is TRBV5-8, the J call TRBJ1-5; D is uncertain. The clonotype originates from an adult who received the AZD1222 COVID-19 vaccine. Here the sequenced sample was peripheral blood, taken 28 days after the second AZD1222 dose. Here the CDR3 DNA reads TGTGCCAGCAGCTTGGCTGGGCATAGCAATCAGCCCCAGCATTTT. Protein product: CASSLAGHSNQPQHF.